This T cell receptor (beta chain) was profiled in a study of human T cells and chemical hapten exposure. Described time point: patch test 1, 2 weeks after DPC sensitization. Noted treatment: therapeutic diphenylcyclopropenone sensitization with weekly scalp DPC. Trimming took off 6 bases at V and 8 bases at J, with 9 bases between the two ends. This CDR3 spans 11 amino acids. The V gene's germline CDR1 is SNHLY and CDR2 FYNNEI. From the RACE reads, TCRdb called clonotypes with MiXCR, one entry per CDR3 protein. This table holds roughly 360,000 distinct CDR3 sequences, roughly 4.8% found once. This TCR was sampled from a woman aged 45 to 65 with alopecia areata. Some clones in this sample may be carry-over from other donors' samples. The V call is TRBV2, the J call TRBJ2-3; D may be TRBD2 (6 bases). Sequencing was performed on whole blood, taken in connection with sensitization to the hapten diphenylcyclopropenone (DPC). CDR3 nucleotides: TGTGCCAGCAGGCTAGCGAGTACGCAGTATTTT. Translation gives CASRLASTQYF.